This T cell receptor beta chain is drawn from a study of OX40 agonist ivuxolimab in advanced cancers. Study-wide context: Ivuxolimab is an agonistic anti-OX40 (CD134) antibody, and patients were treated with it. It was permissible to have had prior anti-PD-1, anti-PD-L1 or anti-CTLA-4 therapy, and about 40% had some. The patients received ivuxolimab by intravenous route every 2 weeks at 0.01 to 10 mg/kg.

Study-wide results and limits: The authors did not determine the antigen specificity of the expanded peripheral T cells.

About this clone itself: The antigen is not known.

Assay used: immunoSEQ multiplex PCR; TCRdb lists only in-frame clones, some missing. The sample includes some 60,000 clones, around 93% of them seen just once. CDR3 length: 14 amino acids. The trim removed 8 bases at V and 0 bases at J, leaving 10 bases unmatched. The germline V gene has CDR1 GTSNPN and CDR2 SVGIG (reference sequence). This TCR was sampled from an adult with an advanced solid tumor such as melanoma, head and neck, liver or kidney cancer. V usage is TRBV30 and J usage is TRBJ2-7, with TRBD2 identical over 7 bases. Source: CD4+ or CD8+ T cells sorted from blood, taken in a trial of the OX40 agonist ivuxolimab. The CDR3 bases are TGTGCCACGTCCCCACTAGCGTACTCCTACGAGCAGTACTTC. Amino acids: CATSPLAYSYEQYF.